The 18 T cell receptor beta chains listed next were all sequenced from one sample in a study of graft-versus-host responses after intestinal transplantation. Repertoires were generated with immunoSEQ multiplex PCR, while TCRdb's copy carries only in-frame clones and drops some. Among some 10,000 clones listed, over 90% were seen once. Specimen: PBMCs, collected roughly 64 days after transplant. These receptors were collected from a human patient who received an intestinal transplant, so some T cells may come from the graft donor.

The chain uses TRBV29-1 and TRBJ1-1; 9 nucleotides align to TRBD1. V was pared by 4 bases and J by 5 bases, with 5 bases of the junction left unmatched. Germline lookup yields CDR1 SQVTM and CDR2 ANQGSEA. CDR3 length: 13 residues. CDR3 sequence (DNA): TGCAGCGTTGGGGACAGGGCGGGAACTGAAGCTTTCTTT. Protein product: CSVGDRAGTEAFF.

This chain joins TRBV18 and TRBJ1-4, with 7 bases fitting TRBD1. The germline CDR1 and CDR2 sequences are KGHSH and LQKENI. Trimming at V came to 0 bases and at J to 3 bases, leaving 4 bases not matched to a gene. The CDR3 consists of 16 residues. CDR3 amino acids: CASSPPFTGANEKLFF. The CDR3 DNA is TGTGCCAGCTCACCACCTTTCACAGGGGCTAATGAAAAACTGTTTTTT.

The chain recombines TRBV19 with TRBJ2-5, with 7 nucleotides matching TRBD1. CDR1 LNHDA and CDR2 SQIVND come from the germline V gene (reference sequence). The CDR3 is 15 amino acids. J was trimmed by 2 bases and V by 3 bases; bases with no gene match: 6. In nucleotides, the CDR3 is TGTGCCAGTAGTATCTCCGGGACAGAACAAGAGACCCAGTACTTC. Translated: CASSISGTEQETQYF.

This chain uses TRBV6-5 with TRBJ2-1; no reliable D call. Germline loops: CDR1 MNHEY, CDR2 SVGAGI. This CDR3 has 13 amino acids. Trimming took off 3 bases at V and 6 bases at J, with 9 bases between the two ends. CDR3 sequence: CASSYGMGNEQFF. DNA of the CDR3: TGTGCCAGCAGTTATGGAATGGGCAATGAGCAGTTCTTC.

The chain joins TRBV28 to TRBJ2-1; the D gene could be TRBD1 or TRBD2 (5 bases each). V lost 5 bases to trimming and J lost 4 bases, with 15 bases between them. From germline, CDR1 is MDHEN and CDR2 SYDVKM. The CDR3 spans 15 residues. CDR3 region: CASSPPGTVYNEQFF. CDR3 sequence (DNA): TGTGCCAGCAGTCCCCCCGGGACCGTTTACAATGAGCAGTTCTTC.

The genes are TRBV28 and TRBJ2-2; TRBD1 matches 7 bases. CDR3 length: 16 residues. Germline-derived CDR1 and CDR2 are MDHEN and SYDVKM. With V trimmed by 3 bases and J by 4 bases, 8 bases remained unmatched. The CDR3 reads CASSLSNRGITGELFF. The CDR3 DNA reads TGTGCCAGCAGTTTGTCCAACAGGGGTATCACCGGGGAGCTGTTTTTT.

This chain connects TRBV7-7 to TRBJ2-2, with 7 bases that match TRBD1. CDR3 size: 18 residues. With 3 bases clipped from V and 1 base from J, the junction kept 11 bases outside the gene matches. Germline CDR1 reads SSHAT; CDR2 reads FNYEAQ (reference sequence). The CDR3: CASSFQTRDSLNTGELFF. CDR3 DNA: TGTGCCAGCAGCTTTCAAACTCGGGACAGCCTGAACACCGGGGAGCTGTTTTTT.

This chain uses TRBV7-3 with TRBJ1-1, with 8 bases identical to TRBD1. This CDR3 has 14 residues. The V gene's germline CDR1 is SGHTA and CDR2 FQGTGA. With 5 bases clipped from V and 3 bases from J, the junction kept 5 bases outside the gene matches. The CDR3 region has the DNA TGTGCCAGCAGCCTGACAGGGGATCACACTGAAGCTTTCTTT. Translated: CASSLTGDHTEAFF.

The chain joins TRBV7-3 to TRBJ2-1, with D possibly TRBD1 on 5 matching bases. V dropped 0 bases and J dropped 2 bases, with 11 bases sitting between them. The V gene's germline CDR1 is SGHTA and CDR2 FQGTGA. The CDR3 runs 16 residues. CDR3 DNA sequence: TGTGCCAGCAGCTTAACTTCAGGGCTGACCTACAATGAGCAGTTCTTC. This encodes CASSLTSGLTYNEQFF.

The CDR3 bases are TGCGCCAGCCCACGATGGCGGGACTCCTCCTACGAGCAGTACTTC. Its protein product is CASPRWRDSSYEQYF. The chain employs TRBV5-1 and TRBJ2-7; D possibly corresponds to TRBD2 (6 bases). This CDR3 region has 15 residues. The germline gives CDR1 SGHRS, CDR2 YFSETQ. Trimming shortened V by 7 bases and J by 0 bases, and 17 bases separated the two germline ends. The full variable domain, rest sourced from reference TRBV5-1 and TRBJ2-7, is KAGVTQTPRYLIKTRGQQVTLSCSPISGHRSVSWYQQTPGQGLQFLFEYFSETQRNKGNFPGRFSGRQFSNSRSEMNVSTLELGDSALYLCASPRWRDSSYEQYFGPGTRLTVT.

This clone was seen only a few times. CDR3 protein: CASSPSTEAFF. Here the CDR3 DNA reads TGTGCCAGCAGCCCCAGCACTGAAGCTTTCTTT. This chain links TRBV9 with TRBJ1-1; no definite D call. Deletions cut 4 bases from V and 4 bases from J, with 5 bases between. Germline assignment: CDR1 SGDLS and CDR2 YYNGEE. The CDR3 sequence is 11 residues long.

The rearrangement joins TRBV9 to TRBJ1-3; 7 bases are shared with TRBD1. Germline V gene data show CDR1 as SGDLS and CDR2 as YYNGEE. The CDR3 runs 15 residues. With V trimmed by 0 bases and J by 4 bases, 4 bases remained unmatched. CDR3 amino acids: CASSVGTGEGNTIYF. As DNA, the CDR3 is TGTGCCAGCAGCGTAGGTACAGGGGAAGGAAACACCATATATTTT.

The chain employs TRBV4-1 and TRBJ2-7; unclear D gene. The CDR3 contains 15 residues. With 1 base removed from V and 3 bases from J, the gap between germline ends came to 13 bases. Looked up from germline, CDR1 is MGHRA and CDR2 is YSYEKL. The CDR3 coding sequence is TGCGCCAGCAGCCAAGTAGGGCAGCCCGGCTACGAGCAGTACTTC. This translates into CASSQVGQPGYEQYF.

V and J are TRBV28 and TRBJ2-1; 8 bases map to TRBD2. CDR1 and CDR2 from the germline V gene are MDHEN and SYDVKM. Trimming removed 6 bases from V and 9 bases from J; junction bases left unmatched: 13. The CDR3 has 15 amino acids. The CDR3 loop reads CASRESKSGSSEQFF. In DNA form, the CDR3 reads TGTGCCAGCAGAGAATCTAAGAGCGGGAGTAGTGAGCAGTTCTTC.

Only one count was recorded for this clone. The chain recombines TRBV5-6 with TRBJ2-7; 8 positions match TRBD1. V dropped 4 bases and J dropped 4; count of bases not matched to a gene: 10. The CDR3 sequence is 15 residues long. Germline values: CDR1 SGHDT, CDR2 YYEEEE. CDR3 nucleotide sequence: TGTGCCAGCAGCCAGACAGGGGTTTGGTCGTACGAGCAGTACTTC. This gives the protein CASSQTGVWSYEQYF.

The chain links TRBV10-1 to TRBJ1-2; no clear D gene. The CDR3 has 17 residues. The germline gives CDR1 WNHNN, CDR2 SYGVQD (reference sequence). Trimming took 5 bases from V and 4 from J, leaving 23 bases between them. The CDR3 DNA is TGCGCCAGCAGTCGAGTGAAAGGATCGCGAAAGACCTATGGCTACACCTTC. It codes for CASSRVKGSRKTYGYTF.

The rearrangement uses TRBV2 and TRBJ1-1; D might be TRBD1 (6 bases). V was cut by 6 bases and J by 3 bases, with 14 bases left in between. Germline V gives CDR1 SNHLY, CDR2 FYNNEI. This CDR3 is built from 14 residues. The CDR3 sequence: CASRTDRRDTEAFF. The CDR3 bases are TGTGCCAGCAGGACTGACAGGAGGGACACTGAAGCTTTCTTT.

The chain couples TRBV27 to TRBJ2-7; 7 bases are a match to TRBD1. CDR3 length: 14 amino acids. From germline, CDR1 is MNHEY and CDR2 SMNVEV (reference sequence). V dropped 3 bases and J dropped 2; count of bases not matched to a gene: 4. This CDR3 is CASSFGDSTYEQYF. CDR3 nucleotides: TGTGCCAGCAGTTTTGGGGACAGTACCTACGAGCAGTACTTC.